This TCR beta chain appears in the sequencing data of a study of CD4 and CD8 cells across lung adenocarcinoma regions. The CDR3 totals 14 residues. With 6 bases clipped from V and 4 bases from J, the junction kept 4 bases outside the gene matches. The patients had localized lung adenocarcinoma, a non-small cell subtype. This clonotype was counted a few times. TCRdb called the PCR reads again in MiXCR, with one record for every CDR3 protein. The data hold some 20,000 distinct CDR3 sequences, with 46% observed a single time. The clonotype originates from a male donor with lung adenocarcinoma. The CD4 and CD8 labels of this study may be unreliable. This chain uses TRBV12-3 or TRBV12-4 with TRBJ2-2; 8 nucleotides agree with TRBD2. Sample: CD4+ T cells from the margin of a lung tumor. CDR3: CASRPAGATGELFF. The CDR3 region has the DNA TGTGCCAGCAGGCCAGCGGGAGCCACCGGGGAGCTGTTTTTT.